This TCR beta chain came from a study of glioma-infiltrating T cells after dendritic cell vaccination listed by TCRdb under 2016. General notes on the study: A cohort of about 15 glioblastoma patients from Phase I and II dendritic cell vaccination trials was included, of whom 9 were newly diagnosed and 6 had recurrent disease. Between 2003 and 2012, the patients were given dendritic cell vaccination pulsed with autologous tumor lysate. Tumor-infiltrating lymphocyte content was quantified and tumor and blood repertoires were compared in dendritic cell-vaccinated glioblastoma patients by deep sequencing of TCR beta CDR3 regions. TCR sequencing metrics, including TIL content and tumor-blood repertoire overlap, were correlated with survival after dendritic cell vaccination. Patients received three intradermal dendritic cell vaccine injections at biweekly intervals in the arm below the axilla. To make the vaccine, monocyte-derived dendritic cells were cultured for approximately 7 days with IL-4 and GM-CSF and then pulsed overnight with autologous tumor lysate.

Study-level results and caveats: The cohort was small and heterogeneous, with few patients having full blood and tumor sets and even fewer initial-recurrent tumor pairs. Longer time to progression and overall survival after dendritic cell vaccination were predicted by higher estimated pretreatment TIL content. TCR clonality showed no direct relationship with survival, which suggests that a diverse polyclonal response may be important. The response model built on TCR overlap across three groups was characterized as speculative, with prospective validation still needed.

The CDR3 runs 14 residues from the cysteine to the phenylalanine. Only the CDR3 DNA stays, 42 bases, in frame from base 1. The V end gives up 4 bases and the J end 12 bases, leaving 13 bases in the junction not matched to a gene. CDR1 is given as SGHRS and CDR2 as YFSETQ, both from the germline V gene. The immunoSEQ assay amplified TCRB CDR3 regions from approximately 2 micrograms of genomic DNA, or from all available DNA when less than that amount was available. The multiplex PCR employed 60 forward primers targeting TCR V beta segments and 13 reverse primers targeting J beta segments. To estimate the number of reads per starting template, synthetic control templates were added to each sample at limiting dilution. Sequencing produced 87 bp reads on the Illumina HiSeq System. In the source study's methods: To remove PCR and sequencing errors, closely related sequences were merged with a nearest neighbor algorithm. TCR overlap was defined as the percentage of unique tumor TCR beta sequences that were also found in the peripheral blood of the same patient. TCRdb re-hosts the immuneACCESS table, in-frame sequences only. Its copies lack some clones; in the studies checked, an unresolved V gene accounts for under half of them, and the cause for the rest is not known. The V and J calls and the clone size are those of that table, but D and trimming were determined from the DNA. For this sample there are about 96,000 clones; 79% appear just once. The ten largest clones capture around 5.4% of the sample.

Selection of patients required sufficient residual fresh-frozen tumor tissue and over two years of available survival data. Molecular status otherwise varied across the glioblastoma patients, but none of them carried an isocitrate dehydrogenase mutation. PBMC were collected before vaccination, two weeks after the third vaccination, and at tumor progression when it occurred. Genomic DNA was extracted with the Qiagen DNeasy Blood extraction Kit. Notes on this clone: Its antigen remains unidentified. No base-level quality is on record; no much larger clone is a single base apart.

This chain is built from TRBV5-1 and TRBJ2-1, with 7 central nucleotides matching TRBD1. This material consisted of blood, taken before dendritic cell vaccination. The TCR comes from a human donor with glioblastoma. The CDR3 region has the sequence CASSETAGGEGQFF. The DNA sequence follows: TGCGCCAGCAGCGAGACAGCAGGGGGAGAGGGGCAGTTCTTC.